This T cell receptor (beta chain) was recovered during a study of cytomegalovirus exposure and HLA in healthy donors. Here immunoSEQ multiplex PCR was the method, and the copy in TCRdb shows in-frame clones only, minus some. The sample has about 120,000 clones; approximately 88% are singletons. The V and J ends lost 4 bases and 10 bases respectively, with 11 bases between them. The CDR3 sequence is 12 residues long. Per the germline V gene, CDR1 is MNHEY and CDR2 is SMNVEV (reference sequence). On this clone itself: Its target is unknown.

Study results and caveats: Some TCR beta chains (more than 150 of them) were listed as cytomegalovirus-associated.

The study drew the donors from its approximately 110-subject validation cohort, separate from the approximately 670-subject first cohort. The chain employs TRBV27 and TRBJ1-5; the D is unclear. What was sequenced was PBMCs. This clonotype was sampled from a woman under 30 in good health and CMV-seropositive. The chain's CDR3 is CASSSPPGPQHF. The CDR3 nucleotides are TGTGCCAGCAGTTCCCCCCCAGGACCCCAGCATTTT.